The present TCR beta chain was sequenced within a study of T cells in Graves' hyperthyroidism and ophthalmopathy (dated by TCRdb to the late 2010s). At the level of the whole study: Peripheral blood was collected at initial diagnosis, before any treatment. To identify TCR V-J signatures that set the groups apart, the researchers used a discovery cohort of about a hundred patients, made up of 43 with Graves' ophthalmopathy and some 60 with stable Graves' hyperthyroidism. Prospective prediction of ophthalmopathy was tested in an independent validation cohort consisting of 18 hyperthyroidism patients and around 17 patients who later progressed to ophthalmopathy. For training and testing, the 100 or so patients in the discovery cohort were randomly divided in a 7:3 ratio. Thyroid tissue and blood T-cell repertoires from several Graves' hyperthyroidism patients were also compared in the study. Following sampling, methimazole starting at 30 mg daily was given to hyperthyroidism patients, and high-dose intravenous methylprednisolone was given to ophthalmopathy patients. TCR Vbeta CDR3 sequencing of 135 peripheral blood samples (under 45 ophthalmopathy, roughly 74 hyperthyroidism and roughly 17 progressor patients) is reported in the paper.

Stable Graves' hyperthyroidism was defined as no progression to ophthalmopathy during 18 months of follow-up. The hyperthyroidism patients were between 18 and 65 years old and newly diagnosed, with a disease duration of less than 2 months. Exclusion was applied to patients with uncontrolled infections, other autoimmune diseases, pregnancy or lactation. Clinical symptoms, serum thyroxine and TRAb, thyroid ultrasound, and orbital computed tomography formed the basis for the diagnoses. Ficoll-Paque density gradient centrifugation was used to isolate PBMCs from 8.5 to 10 ml of fresh peripheral blood. Trizol reagent was used to extract total RNA, and RNA quality was then checked on an Agilent 2100 Bioanalyzer. Amplification of TCR beta CDR3 regions was carried out from RNA transcripts. The TCR CDR3 was subjected to a first round of RT-PCR using the HTBI primer set and the Qiagen OneStep RT-PCR kit. A second multiplex PCR round built the libraries, followed by size selection and purification. Paired-end sequencing of the libraries was performed with 100 bp reads on an Illumina HiSeq2000. Per the original workflow: SOAPnuke was used to process the raw data, throwing out any read that contained adapters or uncalled bases, had a mean Phred below 15, or lacked an exact constant-primer or identifier match. High-quality paired reads were merged with COPE v1.2.5, and unique nucleotide sequences were defined as clonotypes. MiTCR v1.1 was used to align clonotypes to the IMGT TRBV, TRBD and TRBJ reference segments. The analysis included only V-J combinations with a frequency above 0.0001, which together covered 99.2% of the repertoires. The TCS score was defined as F50 (clonal expansion) divided by E x V (chaos), with BLOSUM62-based TCRdist calculated between CDR3 peptides within each V-J. Welch's t-statistics and random forest reduced roughly 500 V-J features to roughly 13, which were used in a naive Bayes classifier (R e1071). Clones were called with MiXCR by TCRdb after fastp trimmed the public reads at Q25, and only in-frame beta chains were retained. Here each entry gathers all rows of one CDR3 protein and keeps the most common genes and DNA. These V and J calls rely on TCRdb rather than the paper's analysis. Here the sample has roughly 700,000 distinct CDR3 sequences; 17% occur a single time. Roughly 15% of the sample rests with the top ten.

V is cut by 1 base and J by 3 bases, and the space between the germline ends is 6 bases. Its CDR3 holds 14 amino acids, cysteine through phenylalanine. Only CDR3 DNA is held: 42 bases, read in frame from base 1. CDR1 and CDR2 were assigned from the germline V gene as MNHNS and SASEGT. Overall results and qualifications from the work: In validation, the model predicted progression to ophthalmopathy a median of roughly six months before onset, with approximately 68% sensitivity and roughly 79% specificity. In cross-validation, a model built on a 13 V-J signature told ophthalmopathy apart from stable hyperthyroidism with approximately 90% sensitivity and roughly 81% specificity, and in testing the same model reached 80%/75%. Most expanded thyroid clonotypes (frequency above 0.001) were also detected in blood, a finding suggesting that blood repertoires may reflect thyroid immune responses. Sample size was not statistically predetermined, and investigators were not blinded to group allocation.

With respect to this clonotype: Its antigen target is currently unknown. The sample holds no much larger clone one base away, and base qualities are not on file.

This TCR derives from a man aged 50-60 years with Graves' hyperthyroidism. Sequencing was carried out using blood. The chain uses TRBV6-1 and TRBJ2-2, and perhaps TRBD2 as D gene, on 5 matching bases. DNA sequence: TGTGCCAGCAGTGAAGTGAGGGACACCGGGGAGCTGTTTTTT. It translates to CASSEVRDTGELFF.